This TCR beta chain was sequenced during a study of CD8 T cells in Susac syndrome. At the level of the study: Patients with Susac syndrome were, at the time of blood collection, therapy-naive, maintained on corticosteroids, or maintained on intravenous immunoglobulin alone.

V lost 1 base and J lost 0, with 9 bases in between. The CDR3 runs to 15 residues. Germline V gene sequence: CDR1 SEHNR, CDR2 FQNEAQ (reference sequence). RNA in amounts of about 0.45 to 1 ug was reverse transcribed with random hexamers. The CDR3 of TCR beta was amplified by immunoSEQ multiplex PCR across 54 Vbeta and 13 Jbeta. TCRdb itself ran the immunoSEQ multiplex PCR reads through MiXCR, one entry per CDR3 protein. The sample contains 77,000 or so distinct CDR3 sequences, 93% of which appear only once. This rearrangement joins TRBV7-9 to TRBJ2-5, with D possibly TRBD1 on 6 matching bases. The sequence was obtained from a human donor with Susac syndrome. The sample was CD4+ T cells from PBMCs. CDR3 sequence (DNA): TGTGCCAGCAGCTTAGGACAGGTGCACCAAGAGACCCAGTACTTC. The encoded protein is CASSLGQVHQETQYF. The full variable domain, with the rest looked up from reference TRBV7-9 and TRBJ2-5, is DTGVSQNPRHKITKRGQNVTFRCDPISEHNRLYWYRQTLGQGPEFLTYFQNEAQLEKSRLLSDRFSAERPKGSFSTLEIQRTEQGDSAMYLCASSLGQVHQETQYFGPGTRLLVL.